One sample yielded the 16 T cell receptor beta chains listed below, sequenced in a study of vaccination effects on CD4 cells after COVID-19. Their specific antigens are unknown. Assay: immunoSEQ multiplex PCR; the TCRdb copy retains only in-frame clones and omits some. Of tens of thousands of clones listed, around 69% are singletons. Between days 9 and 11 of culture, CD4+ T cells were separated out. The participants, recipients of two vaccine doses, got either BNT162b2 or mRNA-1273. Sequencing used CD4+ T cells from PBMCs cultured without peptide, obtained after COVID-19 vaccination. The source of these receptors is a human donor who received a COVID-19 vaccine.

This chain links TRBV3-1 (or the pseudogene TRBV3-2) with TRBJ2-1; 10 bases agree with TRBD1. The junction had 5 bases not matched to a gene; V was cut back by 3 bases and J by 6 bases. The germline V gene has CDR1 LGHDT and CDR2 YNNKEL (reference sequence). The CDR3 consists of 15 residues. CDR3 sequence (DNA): TGTGCCAGCAGCCAGCCGGGACAGGGGTCCAATGAGCAGTTCTTC. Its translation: CASSQPGQGSNEQFF.

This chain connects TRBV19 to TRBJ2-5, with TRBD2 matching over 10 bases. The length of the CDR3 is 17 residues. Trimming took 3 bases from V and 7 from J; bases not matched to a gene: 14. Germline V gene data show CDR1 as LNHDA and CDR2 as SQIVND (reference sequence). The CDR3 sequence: CASSMRASGGKMTTQYF. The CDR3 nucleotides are TGTGCCAGTAGTATGAGGGCTAGCGGGGGTAAGATGACGACCCAGTACTTC.

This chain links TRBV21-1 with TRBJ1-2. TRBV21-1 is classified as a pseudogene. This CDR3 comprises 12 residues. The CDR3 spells CASSKKRQENTF. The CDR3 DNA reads TGTGCCAGCAGCAAAAAGAGGCAGGAAAACACCTTC.

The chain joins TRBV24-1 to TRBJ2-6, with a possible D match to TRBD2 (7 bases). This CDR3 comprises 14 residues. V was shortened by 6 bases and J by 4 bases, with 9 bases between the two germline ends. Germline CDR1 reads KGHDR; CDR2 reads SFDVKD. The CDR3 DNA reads TGTGCCACCAGTCCGGGGGGCGGGGCCAACGTCCTGACTTTC. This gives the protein CATSPGGGANVLTF.

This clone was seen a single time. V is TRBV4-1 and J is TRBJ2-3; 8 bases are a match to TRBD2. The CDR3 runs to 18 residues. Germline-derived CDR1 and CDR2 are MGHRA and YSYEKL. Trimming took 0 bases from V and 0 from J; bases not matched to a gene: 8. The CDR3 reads CASSQDGAGGYSTDTQYF. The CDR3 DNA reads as TGCGCCAGCAGCCAAGATGGGGCGGGGGGATACAGCACAGATACGCAGTATTTT.

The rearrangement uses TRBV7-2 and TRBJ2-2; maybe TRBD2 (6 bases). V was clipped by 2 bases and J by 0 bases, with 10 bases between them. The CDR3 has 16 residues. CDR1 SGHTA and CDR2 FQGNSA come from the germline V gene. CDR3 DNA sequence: TGTGCCAGCAGCTTACCCGGGGGACCGAACACCGGGGAGCTGTTTTTT. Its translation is CASSLPGGPNTGELFF. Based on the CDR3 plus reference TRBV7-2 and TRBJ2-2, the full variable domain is GAGVSQSPSNKVTEKGKDVELRCDPISGHTALYWYRQSLGQGLEFLIYFQGNSAPDKSGLPSDRFSAERTGGSVSTLTIQRTQQEDSAVYLCASSLPGGPNTGELFFGEGSRLTVL.

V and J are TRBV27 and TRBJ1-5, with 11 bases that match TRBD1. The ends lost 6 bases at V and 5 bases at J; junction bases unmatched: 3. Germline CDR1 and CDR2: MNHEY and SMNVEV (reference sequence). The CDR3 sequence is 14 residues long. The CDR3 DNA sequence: TGTGCCAGCAGCCGGGGACAGGGGGATCAGCCCCAGCATTTT. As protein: CASSRGQGDQPQHF.

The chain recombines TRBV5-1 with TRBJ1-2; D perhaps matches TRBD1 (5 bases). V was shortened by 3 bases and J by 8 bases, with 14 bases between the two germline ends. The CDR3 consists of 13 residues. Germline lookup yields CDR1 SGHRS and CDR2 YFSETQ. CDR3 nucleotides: TGCGCCAGCAGCTACGAAGGGACGGGAGGCTACACCTTC. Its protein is CASSYEGTGGYTF.

Here the CDR3 reads CATSDALAGAYNEQFF. The CDR3, as DNA: TGTGCCACCAGTGATGCACTAGCGGGGGCCTACAATGAGCAGTTCTTC. V usage is TRBV24-1 and J usage is TRBJ2-1, with 11 bases fitting TRBD2. The V and J ends lost 3 bases and 2 bases, in that order; junction bases with no gene match: 2. The CDR3 consists of 16 residues. Germline-derived CDR1 and CDR2 are KGHDR and SFDVKD.

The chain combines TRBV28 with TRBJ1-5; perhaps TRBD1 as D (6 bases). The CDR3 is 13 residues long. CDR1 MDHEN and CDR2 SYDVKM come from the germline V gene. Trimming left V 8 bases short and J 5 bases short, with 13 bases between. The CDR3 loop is CASREGGDQPQHF. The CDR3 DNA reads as TGTGCCAGCCGGGAAGGGGGAGATCAGCCCCAGCATTTT.

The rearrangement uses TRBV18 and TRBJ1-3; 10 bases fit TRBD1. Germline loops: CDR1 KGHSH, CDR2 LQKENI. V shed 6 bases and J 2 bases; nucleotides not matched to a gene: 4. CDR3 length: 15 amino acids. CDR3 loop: CASSDRGNTGNTIYF. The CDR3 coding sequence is TGTGCCAGCTCGGACAGGGGGAATACTGGAAACACCATATATTTT.

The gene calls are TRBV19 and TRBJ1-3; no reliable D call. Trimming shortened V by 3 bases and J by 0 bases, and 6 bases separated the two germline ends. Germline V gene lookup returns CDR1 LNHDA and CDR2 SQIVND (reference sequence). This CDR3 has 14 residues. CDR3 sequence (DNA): TGTGCCAGTAGTATTGGGGTCTCTGGAAACACCATATATTTT. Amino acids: CASSIGVSGNTIYF. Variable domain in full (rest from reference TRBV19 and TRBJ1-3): DGGITQSPKYLFRKEGQNVTLSCEQNLNHDAMYWYRQDPGQGLRLIYYSQIVNDFQKGDIAEGYSVSREKKESFPLTVTSAQKNPTAFYLCASSIGVSGNTIYFGEGSWLTVV.

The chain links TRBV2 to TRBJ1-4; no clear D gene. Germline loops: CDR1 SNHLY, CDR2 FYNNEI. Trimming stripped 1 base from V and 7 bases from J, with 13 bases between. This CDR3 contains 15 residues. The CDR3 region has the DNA TGTGCCAGCAGTGAAGGGTCGGGCCGGGGTGAAAAACTGTTTTTT. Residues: CASSEGSGRGEKLFF.

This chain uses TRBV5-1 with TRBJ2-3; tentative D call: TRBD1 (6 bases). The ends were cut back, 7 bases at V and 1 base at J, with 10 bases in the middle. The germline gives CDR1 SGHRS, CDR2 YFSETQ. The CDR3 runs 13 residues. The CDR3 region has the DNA TGCGCCAGCGGTCGACAGGGCACAGATACGCAGTATTTT. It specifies CASGRQGTDTQYF.

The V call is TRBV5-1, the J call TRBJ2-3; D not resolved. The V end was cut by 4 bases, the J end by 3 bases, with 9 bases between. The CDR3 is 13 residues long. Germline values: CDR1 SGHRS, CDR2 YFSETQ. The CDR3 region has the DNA TGCGCCAGCAGCATGACCACAACAGATACGCAGTATTTT. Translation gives CASSMTTTDTQYF. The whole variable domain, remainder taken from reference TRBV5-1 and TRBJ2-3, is KAGVTQTPRYLIKTRGQQVTLSCSPISGHRSVSWYQQTPGQGLQFLFEYFSETQRNKGNFPGRFSGRQFSNSRSEMNVSTLELGDSALYLCASSMTTTDTQYFGPGTRLTVL.

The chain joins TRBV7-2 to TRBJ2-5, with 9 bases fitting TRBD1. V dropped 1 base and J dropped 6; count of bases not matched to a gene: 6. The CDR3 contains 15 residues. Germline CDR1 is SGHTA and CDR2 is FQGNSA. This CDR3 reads CASSLGNRGLQTQYF. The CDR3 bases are TGTGCCAGCAGCTTAGGAAACAGGGGGCTGCAGACCCAGTACTTC.